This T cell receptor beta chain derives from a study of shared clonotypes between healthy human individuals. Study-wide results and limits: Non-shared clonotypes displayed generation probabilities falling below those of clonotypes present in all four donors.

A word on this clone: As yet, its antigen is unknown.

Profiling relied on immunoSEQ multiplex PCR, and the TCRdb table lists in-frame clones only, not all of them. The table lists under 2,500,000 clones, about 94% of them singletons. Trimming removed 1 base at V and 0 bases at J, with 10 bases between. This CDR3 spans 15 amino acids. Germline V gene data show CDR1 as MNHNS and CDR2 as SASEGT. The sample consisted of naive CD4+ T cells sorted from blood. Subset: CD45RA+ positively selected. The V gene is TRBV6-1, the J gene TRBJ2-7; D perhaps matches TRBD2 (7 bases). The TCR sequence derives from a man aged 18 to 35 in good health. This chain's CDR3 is CASSEVGGPSYEQYF. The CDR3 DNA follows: TGTGCCAGCAGTGAAGTCGGGGGGCCCTCCTACGAGCAGTACTTC.